This T cell receptor (beta chain) was obtained from a study of blood T cell repertoires in COVID-19. The overall study: Whether acute or convalescent, the COVID-19 samples came from the United States, Italy and Spain.

Patients in Seattle were enrolled during active infection, then followed longitudinally. Original methodology: Amplified reference gene primers provided the basis for estimating nucleated cell counts. Sequenced by immunoSEQ multiplex PCR; TCRdb stores in-frame clones only, minus some. The D gene and trimming were derived from the DNA, and the V and J assignments and clone size from that table. The table records tens of thousands of clones, roughly 89% of them present only once. The germline gives CDR1 KGHDR, CDR2 SFDVKD. CDR3 length: 15 residues. Trimming removed 4 bases from V and 5 bases from J, with 16 bases in between. This clone appeared once.

This TCR was recovered from a man between 60 and 75 years old with COVID-19, enrolled during active disease. The rearrangement links TRBV24-1 to TRBJ2-5, with TRBD1 as a possible D gene (5 bases). The sample consisted of peripheral blood. CDR3 nucleotides: TGTGCCACCAGTGAACCAGGGATTCAGGAGGAGACCCAGTACTTC. This sequence encodes CATSEPGIQEETQYF.